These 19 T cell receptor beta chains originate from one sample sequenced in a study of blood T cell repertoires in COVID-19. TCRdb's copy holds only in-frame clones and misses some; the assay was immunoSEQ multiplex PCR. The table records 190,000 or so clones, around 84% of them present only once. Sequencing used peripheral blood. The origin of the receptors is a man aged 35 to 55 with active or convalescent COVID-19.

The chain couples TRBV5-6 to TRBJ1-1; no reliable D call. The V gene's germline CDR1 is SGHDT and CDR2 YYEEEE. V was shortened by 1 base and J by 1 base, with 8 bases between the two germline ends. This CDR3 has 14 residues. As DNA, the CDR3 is TGTGCCAGCAGCTTGATGGGCCGGAACACTGAAGCTTTCTTT. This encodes CASSLMGRNTEAFF.

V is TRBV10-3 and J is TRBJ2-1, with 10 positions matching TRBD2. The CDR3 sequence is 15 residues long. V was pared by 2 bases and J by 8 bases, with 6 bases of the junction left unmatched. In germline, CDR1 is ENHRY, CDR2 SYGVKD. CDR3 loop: CAISEPSGGLDEQFF. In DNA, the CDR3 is TGTGCCATCAGTGAGCCTAGCGGGGGCTTAGATGAGCAGTTCTTC.

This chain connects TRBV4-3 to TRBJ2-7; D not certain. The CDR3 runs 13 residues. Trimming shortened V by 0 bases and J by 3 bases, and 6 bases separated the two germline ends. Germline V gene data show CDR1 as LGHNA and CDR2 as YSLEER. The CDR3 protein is CASSQESGYEQYF. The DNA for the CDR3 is TGCGCCAGCAGCCAAGAATCCGGCTACGAGCAGTACTTC.

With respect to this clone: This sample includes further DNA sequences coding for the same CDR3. The DNA of the CDR3 is TGTGCCAGCAGTGAAGACAGGGAGACCCAGTACTTC. This sequence encodes CASSEDRETQYF. V usage is TRBV2 and J usage is TRBJ2-5; D perhaps matches TRBD1 (5 bases). The CDR3 length is 12 residues. V was clipped by 1 base and J by 5 bases, with 5 bases between them. CDR1 SNHLY and CDR2 FYNNEI come from the germline V gene.

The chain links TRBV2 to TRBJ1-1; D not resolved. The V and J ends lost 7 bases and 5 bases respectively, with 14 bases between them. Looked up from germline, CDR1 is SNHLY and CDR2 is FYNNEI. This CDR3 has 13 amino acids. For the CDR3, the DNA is TGTGCCAGCATCCCGAGGGAGTATACTGAAGCTTTCTTT. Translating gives CASIPREYTEAFF.

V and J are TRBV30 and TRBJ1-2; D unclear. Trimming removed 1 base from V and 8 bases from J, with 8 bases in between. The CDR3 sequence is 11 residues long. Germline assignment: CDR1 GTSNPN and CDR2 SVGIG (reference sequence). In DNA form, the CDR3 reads TGTGCCTGGAGTGACCTCGGGGGCTACACCTTC. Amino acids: CAWSDLGGYTF.

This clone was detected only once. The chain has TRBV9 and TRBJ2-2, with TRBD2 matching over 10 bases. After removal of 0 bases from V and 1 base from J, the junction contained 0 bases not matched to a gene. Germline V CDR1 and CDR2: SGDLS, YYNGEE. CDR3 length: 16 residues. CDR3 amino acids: CASSVASGGNTGELFF. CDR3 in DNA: TGTGCCAGCAGCGTAGCTAGCGGGGGGAACACCGGGGAGCTGTTTTTT.

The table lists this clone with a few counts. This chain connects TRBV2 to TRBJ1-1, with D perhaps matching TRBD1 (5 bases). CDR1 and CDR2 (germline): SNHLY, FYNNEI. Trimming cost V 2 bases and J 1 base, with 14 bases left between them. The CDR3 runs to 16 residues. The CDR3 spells CASSELYRDSNTEAFF. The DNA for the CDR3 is TGTGCCAGCAGTGAACTTTATAGGGACTCGAACACTGAAGCTTTCTTT.

The CDR3 spells CASRRDINYGYTF. In nucleotides, the CDR3 is TGTGCCAGCAGGAGGGACATTAACTATGGCTACACCTTC. The chain joins TRBV2 to TRBJ1-2; perhaps TRBD1 as D (6 bases). Between the trimmed V and J ends, which lost 6 bases and 1 base, there was a span of 9 bases. Germline V gene data show CDR1 as SNHLY and CDR2 as FYNNEI. The CDR3 length is 13 residues.

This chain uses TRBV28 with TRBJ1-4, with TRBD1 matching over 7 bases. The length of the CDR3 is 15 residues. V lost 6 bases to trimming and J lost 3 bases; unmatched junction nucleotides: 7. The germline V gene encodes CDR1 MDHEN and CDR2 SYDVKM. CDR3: CASSPTGVANEKLFF. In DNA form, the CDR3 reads TGTGCCAGCAGCCCTACAGGGGTGGCTAATGAAAAACTGTTTTTT.

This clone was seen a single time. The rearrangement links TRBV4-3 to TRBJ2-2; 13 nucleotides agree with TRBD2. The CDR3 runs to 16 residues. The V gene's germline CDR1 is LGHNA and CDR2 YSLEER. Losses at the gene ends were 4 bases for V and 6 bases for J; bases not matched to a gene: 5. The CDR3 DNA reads TGCGCCAGCAGCCCACAACTAGCGGGGGGGCCCGGGGAGCTGTTTTTT. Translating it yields CASSPQLAGGPGELFF.

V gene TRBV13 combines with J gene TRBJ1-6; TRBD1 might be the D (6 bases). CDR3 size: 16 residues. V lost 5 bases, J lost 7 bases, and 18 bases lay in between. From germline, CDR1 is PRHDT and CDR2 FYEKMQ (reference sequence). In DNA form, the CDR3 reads TGTGCCAGCAGCGCAAGCTTAGGGGGTCGGAATTCACCCCTCCACTTT. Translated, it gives CASSASLGGRNSPLHF.

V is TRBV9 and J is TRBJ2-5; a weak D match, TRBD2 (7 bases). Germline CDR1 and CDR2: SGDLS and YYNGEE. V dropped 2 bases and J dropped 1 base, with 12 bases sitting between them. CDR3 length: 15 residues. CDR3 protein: CASSVWGGLQETQYF. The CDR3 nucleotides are TGTGCCAGCAGCGTCTGGGGGGGGCTCCAAGAGACCCAGTACTTC.

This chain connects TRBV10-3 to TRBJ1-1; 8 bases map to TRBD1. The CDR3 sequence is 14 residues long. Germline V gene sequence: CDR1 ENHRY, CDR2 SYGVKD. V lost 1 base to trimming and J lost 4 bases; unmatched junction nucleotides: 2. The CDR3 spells CAISEWTGTTEAFF. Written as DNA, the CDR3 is TGTGCCATCAGTGAGTGGACAGGGACCACTGAAGCTTTCTTT.

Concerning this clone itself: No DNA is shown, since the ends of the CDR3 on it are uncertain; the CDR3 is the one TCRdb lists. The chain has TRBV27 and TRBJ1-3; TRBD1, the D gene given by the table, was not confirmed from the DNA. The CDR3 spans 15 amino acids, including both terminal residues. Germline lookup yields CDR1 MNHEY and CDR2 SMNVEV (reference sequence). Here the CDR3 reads CASSSSKWPGNTIYF.

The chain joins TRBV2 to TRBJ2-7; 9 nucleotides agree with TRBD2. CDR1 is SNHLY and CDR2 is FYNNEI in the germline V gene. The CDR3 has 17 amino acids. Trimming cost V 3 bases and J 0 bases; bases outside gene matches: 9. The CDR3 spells CASSDFEASGNSYEQYF. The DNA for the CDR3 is TGTGCCAGCAGTGATTTTGAGGCTAGCGGGAACTCCTACGAGCAGTACTTC.

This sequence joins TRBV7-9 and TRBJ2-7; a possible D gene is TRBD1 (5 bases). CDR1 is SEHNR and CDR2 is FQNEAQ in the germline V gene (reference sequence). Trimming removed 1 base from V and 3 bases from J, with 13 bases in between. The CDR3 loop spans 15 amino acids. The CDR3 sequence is CASSLVGHGNYEQYF. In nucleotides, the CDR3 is TGTGCCAGCAGCTTAGTCGGACACGGAAACTACGAGCAGTACTTC.

In nucleotides, the CDR3 is TGTGCCAGCAGCCAAGAGGGACAGGGCATGAACACTGAAGCTTTCTTT. This translates into CASSQEGQGMNTEAFF. This chain uses TRBV3-1 (or the pseudogene TRBV3-2) with TRBJ1-1; 9 positions match TRBD1. The germline CDR1 and CDR2 sequences are LGHDT and YNNKEL (reference sequence). CDR3 length equals 16 residues. The V and J ends lost 0 bases and 0 bases, in that order; junction bases with no gene match: 2.

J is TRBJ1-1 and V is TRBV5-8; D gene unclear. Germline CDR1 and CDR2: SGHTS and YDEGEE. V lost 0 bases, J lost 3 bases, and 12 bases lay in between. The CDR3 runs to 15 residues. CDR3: CASSLGARRDTEAFF. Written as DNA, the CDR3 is TGTGCCAGCAGCTTGGGTGCCAGGAGGGACACTGAAGCTTTCTTT.